The T cell receptor beta chain described here comes from a study of blood T cell repertoires in COVID-19. Study information: The United States, Italy and Spain provided the acute and convalescent COVID-19 samples.

Here immunoSEQ multiplex PCR was the method, and the copy in TCRdb shows in-frame clones only, minus some. The repertoire holds around 76,000 clones, with around 89% as singletons. CDR3 size: 17 residues. Unmatched junction bases numbered 6, after V lost 2 bases and J lost 3 bases. Germline V gene sequence: CDR1 LGHDT, CDR2 YNNKEL (reference sequence). The clonotype comes from a man in his 60s with acute or convalescent COVID-19. This chain links TRBV3-1 (or the pseudogene TRBV3-2) with TRBJ2-2, with 10 bases identical to TRBD2. Sequencing was carried out using peripheral blood. CDR3 protein: CASSQPSGSGDTGELFF. In DNA, the CDR3 is TGTGCCAGCAGCCAACCTAGCGGGAGTGGGGACACCGGGGAGCTGTTTTTT.